Given below is one T cell receptor (beta chain) in context. Its target antigen remains unknown. No much larger clone is present one base from it, and per-base qualities are unavailable. Stable Graves' hyperthyroidism was defined as no progression to ophthalmopathy during 18 months of follow-up. The hyperthyroidism patients were between 18 and 65 years old and newly diagnosed, with a disease duration of less than 2 months. Exclusion was applied to patients with uncontrolled infections, other autoimmune diseases, pregnancy or lactation. Diagnoses were established on the basis of clinical symptoms, serum thyroxine and TRAb, thyroid ultrasound, and orbital computed tomography. Ficoll-Paque density gradient centrifugation was used to isolate PBMCs from 10 ml of fresh peripheral blood. Total RNA was extracted with Trizol reagent, and quality was checked on an Agilent 2100 Bioanalyzer. Including the terminal cysteine and phenylalanine, the CDR3 comprises 15 residues. Only the CDR3 part of the read is kept: 45 bases, read in frame from the first base. Trimming accounts for 5 bases at V and 3 bases at J, while the number of junction bases matched to no gene is 4. The germline V gene encodes CDR1 SEHNR and CDR2 FQNEAQ (reference sequence).

The TCR beta CDR3 regions were amplified from the RNA transcripts. For the first round of RT-PCR on the TCR CDR3, the HTBI primer set was used together with the Qiagen OneStep RT-PCR kit. Libraries were constructed in a second round of multiplex PCR, after which size selection and purification were performed. The libraries were sequenced on an Illumina HiSeq2000 using paired-end 100 bp reads. In the paper's pipeline: SOAPnuke was used to process the raw data, with reads discarded if the reads contained adapters or uncalled bases, had a mean Phred below 15, or lacked an exact constant-primer or identifier match. COPE v1.2.5 was used to merge high-quality paired reads, and clonotypes were defined as unique nucleotide sequences. MiTCR v1.1 was used to align the clonotypes against IMGT TRBV, TRBD and TRBJ reference segments. The analysis was restricted to V-J combinations with a frequency above 0.0001, which together covered 98% to 99.2% of the repertoires. A TCS score was defined as the ratio of F50 (clonal expansion) to E x V (chaos), with BLOSUM62-based TCRdist applied between CDR3 peptides within each V-J. Welch's t-statistics and random forest reduced several hundred V-J features to roughly 13, which were used in a naive Bayes classifier (R e1071). The public sequencing data were trimmed at Q25 with fastp and processed into clonotypes with MiXCR by TCRdb, which kept only in-frame beta chains. Each CDR3 protein gets just one entry, which takes the most common genes and DNA from the rows behind it. The V and J calls shown here were made by TCRdb, not taken from the authors' results. The sample table contains around 560,000 distinct CDR3 sequences; only one count was recorded for 15% to 20% of them. 15% to 20% of the sample is held by the ten biggest clonotypes.

This entry is derived from a study of T cells in Graves' hyperthyroidism and ophthalmopathy (dated by TCRdb to between 2019 and 2020). At the level of the whole study: Peripheral blood was collected at initial diagnosis, before any treatment. The 75 to 100 discovery patients were randomly split 7:3 into training and test sets. According to the paper, TCR Vbeta CDR3 sequencing was carried out on approximately 140 peripheral blood samples, which came from approximately 41 ophthalmopathy, 80 or so hyperthyroidism and some 17 progressor patients. Thyroid tissue and blood T-cell repertoires from roughly six Graves' hyperthyroidism patients were also compared in the study. TCR V-J signatures able to tell the groups apart were searched for in a discovery cohort of approximately 95 patients, of whom approximately 40 had Graves' ophthalmopathy and roughly 57 had stable Graves' hyperthyroidism. After blood sampling, hyperthyroidism patients were treated with methimazole at a starting dose of 30 mg daily, and ophthalmopathy patients were treated with high-dose intravenous methylprednisolone. Prospective prediction of ophthalmopathy was tested in an independent validation cohort of about 19 hyperthyroidism patients and around 16 patients who later progressed to ophthalmopathy. Beyond this particular receptor, the publication reports: In validation, the model predicted progression to ophthalmopathy a median of roughly 6.2 months before onset, with over 55% sensitivity and almost 75% specificity. A model built on a 13 V-J signature distinguished ophthalmopathy from stable hyperthyroidism, reaching 87.88% sensitivity and around 81% specificity in cross-validation and 80%/75% in testing. Blood samples also contained most of the expanded thyroid clonotypes (frequency above 0.001), which suggests that blood repertoires may reflect thyroid immune responses. Sample size was not statistically predetermined, and blinding of investigators to group allocation was not performed.

Here the chain combines TRBV7-9 and TRBJ1-5; a stretch of 10 junction bases matches TRBD1. The origin of this receptor is a woman aged 18-35 years with Graves' hyperthyroidism. Sequenced material: blood. The DNA sequence is given as TGTGCCAGCAGCGCCGGGACAGGGGCCAATCAGCCCCAGCATTTT. It encodes CASSAGTGANQPQHF. Beyond the CDR3, the reference TRBV7-9 and TRBJ1-5 genes provide the residues; the full variable domain reads: DTGVSQNPRHKITKRGQNVTFRCDPISEHNRLYWYRQTLGQGPEFLTYFQNEAQLEKSRLLSDRFSAERPKGSFSTLEIQRTEQGDSAMYLCASSAGTGANQPQHFGDGTRLSIL.